A single sample is the source of the 4 T cell receptor beta chains below, sequenced in a study of low-dose radiotherapy and immunotherapy resistance in tumors (dated by TCRdb to the early 2020s). Sequencing took place on an Illumina HiSeq 2500. First-strand cDNA was synthesized using Superscript III and a set of TRAV- and TRBV-specific primers, so that both TCRalpha and TCRbeta chains were covered. A roughly 19-cycle PCR with Phusion amplified the TCRs, pairing a constant-region primer with the adapter that was attached to the V primers. TCRdb trimmed the raw reads at Q25, called clones with MiXCR and kept productive beta chains. Every entry covers one CDR3 protein and lists the most common genes and DNA from its rows. The sample profile shows approximately 30,000 distinct CDR3 sequences; under 55% of them were found once. Clones ranked in the top ten supply 4.5% to 6.5% of the sample. The time point label here, explained by the study, means: after trial treatment. The sample's treatment or condition, from its label and the paper: LDRT plus nivolumab, ipilimumab, low-dose cyclophosphamide and aspirin (RACIN trial).

Sequencing was performed on PBMCs, taken after low-dose radiotherapy plus immunotherapy. These receptors were taken from a male donor with gallbladder cancer.

On this clonotype: It is likely a read error: a sequence one base away is far more abundant. This rearrangement joins TRBV7-9 to TRBJ2-1, with D hard to call. Germline CDR1 SEHNR, CDR2 FQNEAQ (reference sequence). V lost 5 bases to trimming and J lost 13 bases, with 24 bases between them. The CDR3 consists of 15 residues. CDR3 sequence: CASSPEPGSQETQFF. The CDR3 bases are TGTGCCAGCAGCCCCGAGCCGGGTTCTCAAGAGACCCAGTTCTTC.

This clonotype was observed at least ten times. This chain uses TRBV20-1 with TRBJ2-7, with 11 bases fitting TRBD1. From germline, CDR1 is DFQATT and CDR2 SNEGSKA (reference sequence). Trimming at V came to 5 bases and at J to 3 bases, leaving 9 bases not matched to a gene. This CDR3 has 15 amino acids. This CDR3 is CSAGSGTGGVYEQYF. CDR3 DNA: TGCAGTGCTGGATCCGGGACAGGGGGTGTCTACGAGCAGTACTTC.

The chain joins TRBV10-3 to TRBJ2-2; D gene unclear. Deletions cut 0 bases from V and 6 bases from J, with 8 bases between. CDR1 is ENHRY and CDR2 is SYGVKD in the germline V gene. The CDR3 has 14 residues. The CDR3 coding sequence is TGTGCCATCAGTGAGTCGGCAAGTTCCGGGGAGCTGTTTTTT. It encodes CAISESASSGELFF.

V and J are TRBV20-1 and TRBJ1-2, with 8 bases fitting TRBD1. The CDR3 has 15 residues. Germline lookup yields CDR1 DFQATT and CDR2 SNEGSKA (reference sequence). With 2 bases clipped from V and 5 bases from J, the junction kept 10 bases outside the gene matches. The CDR3 nucleotides are TGCAGTGCTAGAACGCGACAACAGGGGGATTATGGCTACACCTTC. Translating it yields CSARTRQQGDYGYTF.